This T cell receptor beta chain was documented in a study of blood T cell repertoires in COVID-19 (dated by TCRdb to about 2020). With regard to the full study: Samples from collaborators originated in the United States, Italy and Spain and spanned both the acute and convalescent phases of COVID-19. The prospective study material was composed of cDNA or gDNA derived from T cells, B-cell-depleted T cells, or PBMCs. Deeply sampled blood TCRbeta repertoires from subjects exposed to, actively infected with, or recovered from COVID-19 were included in the dataset. A freely available public database, intended as a resource for researchers studying the immune response to SARS-CoV-2, is where the repertoires were released. The samples were drawn from the first 160 participants of the ongoing ImmuneRACE study and from more than 1,000 subjects provided by 6 global collaborators. Nearly every sample came with metadata listing a de-identified subject ID, COVID-19 status, age in years and sex. Where HLA class I and class II types were available, the types were taken from metadata supplied by the sample provider, not from assay-based typing.

This clone was counted a few times. It has no known antigen specificity. Base quality data are lacking; no much larger clone is found one base away. Broader findings and caveats from the paper: The quantity of clinical and demographic metadata differed by source and by participant and was supplied without curation.

TCRbeta CDR3 regions were amplified from genomic DNA using the immunoSEQ Assay, a bias-controlled multiplex PCR. As for the authors' bioinformatics: The number of nucleated cells in each sample was estimated by amplification of reference gene primers within the assay. To quantify the absolute abundance of each unique TCRbeta CDR3 rearrangement, sequence reads were collapsed and filtered. For each sample, productive Simpson clonality was calculated as the square root of Simpson's diversity index across productive rearrangements. TCRdb took this table from immuneACCESS and kept in-frame rearrangements with V and J called. Such tables lack part of the clones; where checked against another copy, unresolved V genes explain under half of the gap, and the rest is unexplained. That table gives V, J and clone size, and the DNA gave D and trimming. This sample holds about 95,000 clones; more than 80% were observed only once. Around 2.8% of the sample goes to the ten largest clones.

In Seattle, one collaborating source enrolled patients while the infection was active and tracked those patients longitudinally over the course of disease. Each collaborating institution followed its own protocols to collect whole blood in K2EDTA tubes. For TCRbeta analysis, collaborators shipped samples in one of three forms: frozen whole blood, isolated PBMCs, or DNA extracted from either of those sample types. There are 13 amino acids in the CDR3, from cysteine to phenylalanine inclusive. Of the read, only the CDR3 DNA is kept; its 39 bases are in frame from base 1. The CDR1 and CDR2 encoded by the germline V gene are MGHDK and SYGVNS. Cut back by 1 base and 6 bases, the V and J ends lie 4 bases apart.

Material for sequencing was peripheral blood. This receptor was identified in a man between 50 and 59 years old with COVID-19, enrolled during active disease. The chain is assembled from TRBV25-1 and TRBJ1-6; a confident D gene designation cannot be given. In nucleotide form, the sequence is TGTGCCAGCAGTGAATGGGCTAATTCACCCCTCCACTTT. It specifies CASSEWANSPLHF.